A single sample gave rise to the 30 T cell receptor beta chains below, sequenced in a study of shared clonotypes between healthy human individuals. The repertoire was sequenced with immunoSEQ multiplex PCR; TCRdb's copy has only in-frame clones and lacks some. There are 450,000 to 500,000 clones in the sample; over 70% occur only once, and approximately 11% lies in the top ten. Sequencing used PBMCs. These receptors were taken from a woman aged 40-49 years in good health. Some clones in this sample may be carry-over from other donors' samples.

V gene TRBV30 combines with J gene TRBJ2-7; 7 nucleotides match TRBD2. CDR3 length equals 16 residues. Trimming cost V 3 bases and J 1 base; bases outside gene matches: 12. Per the germline V gene, CDR1 is GTSNPN and CDR2 is SVGIG (reference sequence). The CDR3 sequence is CAWRGPLGRGSYEQYF. CDR3 nucleotides: TGTGCCTGGAGGGGACCTTTGGGGAGGGGATCCTACGAGCAGTACTTC.

The chain couples TRBV5-1 to TRBJ2-5; D call uncertain. The V and J ends lost 1 base and 1 base respectively, with 8 bases between them. Germline CDR1 reads SGHRS; CDR2 reads YFSETQ. The CDR3 covers 14 residues. The CDR3 loop reads CASSLLVAQETQYF. The DNA for the CDR3 is TGCGCCAGCAGCTTGTTAGTGGCCCAAGAGACCCAGTACTTC.

This clone was seen a handful of times. The chain uses TRBV9 and TRBJ2-1, with 7 bases aligning to TRBD2. The CDR3 is 15 amino acids. Germline V lookup: CDR1 SGDLS, CDR2 YYNGEE. With 2 bases clipped from V and 5 bases from J, the junction kept 7 bases outside the gene matches. The DNA for the CDR3 is TGTGCCAGCAGCGTTGAGGGGAGGGGAGACAATGAGCAGTTCTTC. Translation gives CASSVEGRGDNEQFF.

The gene calls are TRBV6-1 and TRBJ2-1, with 7 bases fitting TRBD2. The ends lost 6 bases at V and 2 bases at J; junction bases unmatched: 1. The CDR3 sequence is 13 residues long. From germline, CDR1 is MNHNS and CDR2 SASEGT. CDR3 in amino acids: CASSREAYNEQFF. CDR3 sequence (DNA): TGTGCCAGCAGCCGGGAGGCCTACAATGAGCAGTTCTTC.

The rearrangement uses TRBV12-5 and TRBJ2-3; D gene uncertain. Trimming took off 4 bases at V and 5 bases at J, with 4 bases between the two ends. The CDR3 is made up of 11 amino acids. Germline-derived CDR1 and CDR2 are LGHNT and FRNRAP. The CDR3 loop is CASGSGDTQYF. The CDR3 coding sequence is TGTGCTAGTGGTTCGGGAGATACGCAGTATTTT. The complete variable domain, with remaining parts taken from reference TRBV12-5 and TRBJ2-3, reads DARVTQTPRHKVTEMGQEVTMRCQPILGHNTVFWYRQTMMQGLELLAYFRNRAPLDDSGMPKDRFSAEMPDATLATLKIQPSEPRDSAVYFCASGSGDTQYFGPGTRLTVL.

The chain combines TRBV6-6 with TRBJ2-7; perhaps TRBD2 as D (5 bases). The CDR3 has 13 residues. V lost 2 bases to trimming and J lost 6 bases, with 11 bases between them. Germline V gene lookup returns CDR1 MNHNY and CDR2 SVGAGI (reference sequence). DNA for the CDR3: TGTGCCAGCAGTTACGTGGTAGGGAGCGAGCAGTACTTC. This codes for CASSYVVGSEQYF.

The table lists this clone with a count of one. This likely came from a read error, as a far larger clone is one base away. The chain combines TRBV11-1 with TRBJ2-3; D is undetermined. CDR3 size: 11 residues. In germline, CDR1 is SGHAT, CDR2 FQDESV (reference sequence). Trimming shortened V by 5 bases and J by 2 bases, and 2 bases separated the two germline ends. Here the CDR3 DNA reads TGTGCCAGCAGCATCACAGATACGCAGTATTTT. This encodes CASSITDTQYF.

The sample holds one count of this clone. The genes are TRBV19 and TRBJ1-1, with 7 bases matching TRBD1. The CDR3 covers 13 residues. Germline assignment: CDR1 LNHDA and CDR2 SQIVND (reference sequence). The ends lost 6 bases at V and 7 bases at J; junction bases unmatched: 8. The DNA of the CDR3 is TGTGCCAGTAGAGCGACAGGGATTTTTGAAGCTTTCTTT. Translated, it gives CASRATGIFEAFF.

The chain carries TRBV7-9 and TRBJ2-2; unclear D gene. The germline V gene has CDR1 SEHNR and CDR2 FQNEAQ (reference sequence). The CDR3 sequence is 15 residues long. Trimming took off 1 base at V and 7 bases at J, with 13 bases between the two ends. CDR3 in amino acids: CASSLGSSRGGELFF. The CDR3 DNA follows: TGTGCCAGCAGCTTAGGATCGAGTCGTGGCGGGGAGCTGTTTTTT.

The rearrangement links TRBV7-2 to TRBJ1-3; 7 bases agree with TRBD1. The CDR3 has 16 amino acids. Per germline, CDR1 SGHTA and CDR2 FQGNSA. V lost 5 bases and J lost 0; bases outside the gene matches: 7. CDR3 sequence reads: CASSHSQGSSGNTIYF. CDR3 coding DNA: TGTGCCAGCAGCCATTCACAGGGGTCCTCTGGAAACACCATATATTTT. The whole variable domain, remainder taken from reference TRBV7-2 and TRBJ1-3, is GAGVSQSPSNKVTEKGKDVELRCDPISGHTALYWYRQSLGQGLEFLIYFQGNSAPDKSGLPSDRFSAERTGGSVSTLTIQRTQQEDSAVYLCASSHSQGSSGNTIYFGEGSWLTVV.

The chain uses TRBV7-2 and TRBJ2-1; TRBD1 matches at 8 bases. This CDR3 is built from 14 residues. Germline trimming cut 1 base from V and 8 bases from J; bases unmatched to any gene: 4. The germline gives CDR1 SGHTA, CDR2 FQGNSA. The CDR3 reads CASSLGRQGYEQFF. CDR3 coding DNA: TGTGCCAGCAGCTTAGGACGACAGGGGTATGAGCAGTTCTTC. Supplemented by reference TRBV7-2 and TRBJ2-1, the full variable domain reads GAGVSQSPSNKVTEKGKDVELRCDPISGHTALYWYRQSLGQGLEFLIYFQGNSAPDKSGLPSDRFSAERTGGSVSTLTIQRTQQEDSAVYLCASSLGRQGYEQFFGPGTRLTVL.

The rearrangement joins TRBV5-1 to TRBJ2-3; 15 bases are shared with TRBD2. Germline values: CDR1 SGHRS, CDR2 YFSETQ. The J segment lost 7 bases and the V segment lost 3 bases, leaving 6 bases of the junction unmatched. CDR3 length equals 16 residues. The CDR3 bases are TGCGCCAGCAGCTCCGGACTAGCGGGAGGGGCGAATACGCAGTATTTT. This translates into CASSSGLAGGANTQYF.

Details on this clone: A far larger clone is off by one base, so a read error is likely. V usage is TRBV19 and J usage is TRBJ2-7, with D perhaps being TRBD1 or TRBD2 (5 bases each). The CDR3 totals 12 residues. Germline assignment: CDR1 LNHDA and CDR2 SQIVND (reference sequence). CDR3 DNA: TGTGCCAGTAGTCTCAGGGACCACGAGCCGTACTTC. It is translated as CASSLRDHEPYF.

With respect to this clone: Since a far larger clone is one base different, this is likely a read error. V and J are TRBV9 and TRBJ2-7, with D possibly being TRBD2 (6 bases). V lost 0 bases to trimming and J lost 1 base, with 14 bases between them. This CDR3 comprises 16 residues. CDR1 is SGDLS, CDR2 YYNGEE, per germline. CDR3 in amino acids: CASSVGPSEGSYEQYF. CDR3 coding DNA: TGTGCCAGCAGCGTAGGGCCTAGCGAGGGATCCTACGAGCAGTACTTC.

J is TRBJ1-1 and V is TRBV7-9; D call uncertain. V was cut by 1 base and J by 5 bases, with 11 bases left in between. The CDR3 has 14 residues. CDR1 is SEHNR and CDR2 is FQNEAQ in the germline V gene (reference sequence). CDR3 protein: CASSLGGPRTEAFF. The CDR3 nucleotides read TGTGCCAGCAGCTTAGGAGGCCCTAGGACTGAAGCTTTCTTT.

J is TRBJ1-5 and V is TRBV19, with unresolved D. This CDR3 has 14 amino acids. The ends were cut back, 1 base at V and 0 bases at J, with 4 bases in the middle. The germline V gene has CDR1 LNHDA and CDR2 SQIVND (reference sequence). The CDR3 nucleotides are TGTGCCAGTAGTATAGTTAATAGCAATCAGCCCCAGCATTTT. It translates to CASSIVNSNQPQHF.

A note on this clone: This sequence is one base from a far larger clone and is likely a read error. Other DNA sequences in the sample encode the same CDR3. The rearrangement joins TRBV5-4 to TRBJ2-7; TRBD2 matches 8 bases. Germline assignment: CDR1 SGHNT and CDR2 YYREEE (reference sequence). V shed 1 base, J shed 7 bases, and the junction held 7 bases outside the gene matches. CDR3 length: 14 residues. The CDR3 sequence: CASSLTSGSKEQYF. The CDR3 nucleotides are TGTGCCAGCAGCTTGACTAGCGGTAGTAAGGAGCAGTACTTC.

V gene TRBV5-5 combines with J gene TRBJ1-4, with 9 bases that match TRBD1. The germline CDR1 and CDR2 sequences are SGHKS and YYEKEE (reference sequence). The V and J ends lost 5 bases and 8 bases, in that order; junction bases with no gene match: 13. The CDR3 runs to 16 residues. The CDR3 reads CASRRGQGGSQEKLFF. The CDR3 region has the DNA TGTGCCAGCAGGCGGGGACAGGGAGGTTCGCAGGAAAAACTGTTTTTT.

This clone occurred once. The CDR3 is CASRSWSYEQYF. In DNA form, the CDR3 reads TGTGCCAGCAGGTCTTGGTCCTACGAGCAGTACTTC. The chain joins TRBV6-1 to TRBJ2-7, with D uncertain. Germline V gene lookup returns CDR1 MNHNS and CDR2 SASEGT. The CDR3 covers 12 residues. Trimming removed 6 bases from V and 1 base from J, with 7 bases in between.

CDR3 nucleotide sequence: TGTGCCAGCAGTTATAGACAGGGGGAAAAACTGTTTTTT. Translated, it gives CASSYRQGEKLFF. The chain joins TRBV2 to TRBJ1-4; 8 positions match TRBD1. CDR1 is SNHLY, CDR2 FYNNEI, per germline. The CDR3 consists of 13 residues. The J segment lost 8 bases and the V segment lost 5 bases, leaving 4 bases of the junction unmatched.

The chain combines TRBV20-1 with TRBJ2-4; the D is unclear. Germline loops: CDR1 DFQATT, CDR2 SNEGSKA (reference sequence). The V end lost 0 bases, the J end lost 6 bases, and 3 bases lay between the germline ends. This CDR3 comprises 11 residues. The CDR3 nucleotides are TGCAGTGCTAGAGACTTAAACATTCAGTACTTC. Its protein is CSARDLNIQYF.

Concerning this clone itself: A far larger clone is only one base removed, so a read error is likely. The same CDR3 can be traced to other DNA sequences in this sample. The gene calls are TRBV30 and TRBJ2-3, with unresolved D. This CDR3 has 12 amino acids. The germline V gene encodes CDR1 GTSNPN and CDR2 SVGIG (reference sequence). V was trimmed by 5 bases and J by 2 bases, leaving 8 bases between them. The CDR3 is CAWAPTTDTQYF. The CDR3 bases are TGTGCCTGGGCCCCTACCACAGATACGCAGTATTTT.

V is TRBV18 and J is TRBJ1-1; D is undetermined. V shed 6 bases and J shed 6 bases, with 14 bases lying between them. CDR1 and CDR2 (germline): KGHSH, LQKENI. The CDR3 is made up of 13 amino acids. The DNA of the CDR3 is TGTGCCAGCTCCCCCGGCCCCGACTCTGAAGCTTTCTTT. Translated, it gives CASSPGPDSEAFF.

This clone is a singleton in its sample. The chain has TRBV7-7 and TRBJ2-5; maybe TRBD2 (6 bases). Deletions cut 4 bases from V and 4 bases from J, with 10 bases between. CDR1 is SSHAT and CDR2 is FNYEAQ in the germline V gene (reference sequence). The CDR3 loop spans 13 amino acids. CDR3 nucleotides: TGTGCCAGCAGCTCCGGAGGGACAGAGACCCAGTACTTC. This codes for CASSSGGTETQYF.

On this clone: Only one base separates this from a far larger clonotype, so it likely reflects a read error. J is TRBJ1-5 and V is TRBV28; D may be TRBD1 (6 bases). The CDR3 length is 17 residues. Trimming shortened V by 5 bases and J by 6 bases, and 23 bases separated the two germline ends. The germline V gene encodes CDR1 MDHEN and CDR2 SYDVKM. The CDR3 nucleotides read TGTGCCAGCAGTCCAACGGAACTTACAGGGTGGAGTCAGCCCCAGCATTTT. Translating it yields CASSPTELTGWSQPQHF. Variable domain in full (rest from reference TRBV28 and TRBJ1-5): DVKVTQSSRYLVKRTGEKVFLECVQDMDHENMFWYRQDPGLGLRLIYFSYDVKMKEKGDIPEGYSVSREKKERFSLILESASTNQTSMYLCASSPTELTGWSQPQHFGDGTRLSIL.

The J gene is TRBJ2-5, the V gene TRBV28; TRBD2 matches at 8 bases. V lost 6 bases to trimming and J lost 5 bases; unmatched junction nucleotides: 14. CDR3 length: 16 residues. Germline V gives CDR1 MDHEN, CDR2 SYDVKM. The CDR3 DNA is TGTGCCAGCAGCAGAAGGGGCAGCGGGAGAAGGGAGACCCAGTACTTC. It specifies CASSRRGSGRRETQYF.

A remark on this clone: This likely came from a read error, as a far larger clone is one base away. Other DNA variants within this sample encode the same CDR3. The chain employs TRBV30 and TRBJ1-2; a weak D match, TRBD1 (5 bases). V was cut by 5 bases and J by 6 bases, with 16 bases left in between. The CDR3 is made up of 13 amino acids. Germline-derived CDR1 and CDR2 are GTSNPN and SVGIG (reference sequence). The CDR3: CAWSTGARNGYTF. In DNA, the CDR3 is TGTGCCTGGTCAACCGGGGCGCGGAATGGCTACACCTTC.

The CDR3 nucleotides read TGTGCCATCAGGTCAACCGGGACAGGGGGCCCAGATACGCAGTATTTT. It translates to CAIRSTGTGGPDTQYF. The chain uses TRBV10-3 and TRBJ2-3; 12 bases are shared with TRBD1. Germline lookup yields CDR1 ENHRY and CDR2 SYGVKD. CDR3 size: 16 residues. V gave up 6 bases and J gave up 4 bases; unmatched junction bases: 8.

V usage is TRBV6-1 and J usage is TRBJ2-7; D not certain. The CDR3 loop spans 15 amino acids. The V end was cut by 4 bases, the J end by 3 bases, with 16 bases between. Germline V gene lookup returns CDR1 MNHNS and CDR2 SASEGT. The CDR3 reads CASSGRINKGYEQYF. DNA of the CDR3: TGTGCCAGCAGTGGCAGGATTAATAAAGGCTACGAGCAGTACTTC.

CDR3 bases: TGCGCCAGCAGCCAAGCTATCGGGACCCCCTTTAGCACAGATACGCAGTATTTT. This gives the protein CASSQAIGTPFSTDTQYF. The rearrangement uses TRBV4-1 and TRBJ2-3; the D call may be TRBD1 or TRBD2 (5 bases each). The CDR3 length is 18 residues. The ends were cut back, 1 base at V and 0 bases at J, with 17 bases in the middle. Germline lookup yields CDR1 MGHRA and CDR2 YSYEKL.